Each of the 10 T cell receptor beta chains below was sequenced from the same sample in a study of post-analysis software for immune sequencing data. TCR beta libraries were prepared from cDNA with unique molecular identifiers. TCRdb reprocessed the PCR reads with MiXCR, giving one entry per CDR3 protein. Of 650,000 to 850,000 distinct CDR3 sequences in the sample, about 43% are singletons; the top ten hold 4.9%. Antigen specificity for these receptors is unknown. Overall study findings and caveats: Among a few TRBV segments more frequent in patients than controls were TRBV5-6, TRBV5-1 and TRBV20-1.

Source material: blood. Source of these receptors: a girl aged 10-17 years with multiple sclerosis.

This clonotype was recorded a few times. This chain uses TRBV15 with TRBJ1-6; 8 bases agree with TRBD1. The V gene's germline CDR1 is LNHNV and CDR2 YYDKDF (reference sequence). There are 15 residues in the CDR3. J lost 14 bases, V lost 2 bases, and 11 bases had no gene match. The DNA for the CDR3 is TGTGCCACCAGCAGATCCGGACAGGGTTCGGGTACCCTCCACTTT. Translating gives CATSRSGQGSGTLHF.

The J gene is TRBJ2-3, the V gene TRBV4-1; TRBD1 is a possible D gene (6 bases). V was shortened by 8 bases and J by 2 bases, with 20 bases between the two germline ends. CDR1 MGHRA and CDR2 YSYEKL come from the germline V gene. The CDR3 is 16 amino acids. Written as DNA, the CDR3 is TGCGCCAGCGGGGCCCCTAACAGGGTCCTCACAGATACGCAGTATTTT. Translated, it gives CASGAPNRVLTDTQYF.

V and J are TRBV6-5 and TRBJ1-1; tentative D call: TRBD1 (5 bases). V was shortened by 10 bases and J by 0 bases, with 15 bases between the two germline ends. CDR3 size: 14 residues. Per the germline V gene, CDR1 is MNHEY and CDR2 is SVGAGI. The CDR3 coding sequence is TGTGCCACAGCGTGGGGACGCCTGAACACTGAAGCTTTCTTT. This gives the protein CATAWGRLNTEAFF.

The V gene is TRBV10-2, the J gene TRBJ2-7, with D possibly being TRBD2 (5 bases). Germline CDR1 WSHSY, CDR2 SAAADI. The CDR3 contains 13 residues. V was shortened by 7 bases and J by 5 bases, with 15 bases between the two germline ends. In DNA, the CDR3 is TGCGCCAGCAAAACTAGTTGGGCCCACGAGCAGTACTTC. Translated: CASKTSWAHEQYF.

The genes are TRBV6-6 and TRBJ1-1; D unclear. With 0 bases removed from V and 11 bases from J, the gap between germline ends came to 16 bases. Germline assignment: CDR1 MNHNY and CDR2 SVGAGI (reference sequence). CDR3 length: 14 amino acids. CDR3 DNA: TGTGCCAGCAGTTACTCGAGTTACTCTGAGGGCGCTTTCTTT. Its protein product is CASSYSSYSEGAFF.

The table lists this clonotype with a few counts. V is TRBV6-6 and J is TRBJ2-7; 9 nucleotides agree with TRBD1. CDR1 and CDR2 (germline): MNHNY, SVGAGI (reference sequence). The CDR3 is 16 residues long. Trimming cost V 5 bases and J 0 bases; bases outside gene matches: 8. CDR3 bases: TGTGCCAGCAGTCGGACAGGGGCGAAATCCTCCTACGAGCAGTACTTC. Translated, it gives CASSRTGAKSSYEQYF.

The chain combines TRBV7-2 with TRBJ1-1; D call uncertain. CDR1 and CDR2 from the germline V gene are SGHTA and FQGNSA. The V end lost 4 bases, the J end lost 7 bases, and 13 bases lay between the germline ends. This CDR3 region has 13 residues. CDR3 region: CASSWDQSSEAFF. CDR3 sequence (DNA): TGTGCCAGCAGCTGGGATCAGAGTAGTGAAGCTTTCTTT. Looking up the rest from reference TRBV7-2 and TRBJ1-1 gives the full variable domain: GAGVSQSPSNKVTEKGKDVELRCDPISGHTALYWYRQSLGQGLEFLIYFQGNSAPDKSGLPSDRFSAERTGGSVSTLTIQRTQQEDSAVYLCASSWDQSSEAFFGQGTRLTVV.

This rearrangement joins TRBV11-1 to TRBJ1-2; D is unresolved. The CDR3 consists of 15 residues. The germline V gene has CDR1 SGHAT and CDR2 FQDESV (reference sequence). The V and J ends lost 2 bases and 4 bases respectively, with 14 bases between them. This chain's CDR3 is CASSLTPSDRYGYTF. CDR3 coding DNA: TGTGCCAGCAGCTTAACCCCTTCAGACCGCTATGGCTACACCTTC.

This clonotype was recorded a few times. The gene calls are TRBV10-3 and TRBJ2-4, with D maybe TRBD2 (5 bases). The ends were cut back, 2 bases at V and 0 bases at J, with 14 bases in the middle. The CDR3 covers 17 residues. Germline V lookup: CDR1 ENHRY, CDR2 SYGVKD. The CDR3 DNA reads TGTGCCATCAGTGAGAAAGGGAGCGTACTAGCCAAAAACATTCAGTACTTC. Its translation: CAISEKGSVLAKNIQYF.

The rearrangement uses TRBV7-2 and TRBJ1-3; TRBD1 matches at 7 bases. The germline V gene encodes CDR1 SGHTA and CDR2 FQGNSA. This CDR3 comprises 16 residues. The trim removed 4 bases at V and 0 bases at J, leaving 6 bases unmatched. CDR3 protein: CASSSPGDSSGNTIYF. In nucleotides, the CDR3 is TGTGCCAGCAGCTCCCCAGGGGACAGCTCTGGAAACACCATATATTTT.